This T cell receptor beta chain came from a study of siplizumab effects on memory and regulatory T cells. Details on this clone: As yet, its antigen is unknown.

Findings and caveats of the study: A significant reduction in alloreactive sequences traceable to unstimulated CD4+ memory cells was produced by siplizumab. Poor capture below about 10^-5 frequency left most alloreactive clones unmapped to unstimulated subsets. In siplizumab conditions, mappable alloreactive CD4+ clones averaged approximately 75% Treg-derived, against 25% to 30% in controls. The study did not confirm that proliferating Tregs from siplizumab cultures were suppressive.

The protocol was immunoSEQ multiplex PCR, while the TCRdb copy is restricted to in-frame clones and leaves out a portion. The sample consists of some 73,000 clones, around 93% of them appearing once. The sequencing sample was made of CD8+ T cells sorted from blood. The TCR sequence derives from a human donor in good health.

The CDR3 sequence is CASSMGFGNTEAFF. DNA of the CDR3: TGTGCCAGTAGTATGGGCTTCGGGAACACTGAAGCTTTCTTT. The chain uses TRBV19 and TRBJ1-1; no clear D. V was shortened by 3 bases and J by 1 base, with 9 bases between the two germline ends. In germline, CDR1 is LNHDA, CDR2 SQIVND (reference sequence). There are 14 residues in the CDR3. Drawing the rest from reference TRBV19 and TRBJ1-1, the complete variable domain is DGGITQSPKYLFRKEGQNVTLSCEQNLNHDAMYWYRQDPGQGLRLIYYSQIVNDFQKGDIAEGYSVSREKKESFPLTVTSAQKNPTAFYLCASSMGFGNTEAFFGQGTRLTVV.